This record concerns one T cell receptor beta chain sequence. The antigen is unknown. The record originates from a study of CD8+ T cells in alopecia areata. Study-wide results and caveats: Alphabeta T cells residing in normal skin are also sequenced in scalp samples. Across lesional scalp, and particularly alopecia totalis/universalis, clonality surpassed that of normal scalp.

V gave up 0 bases and J gave up 4 bases, with 8 bases separating them. The CDR3 spans 14 residues. The germline V gene has CDR1 SGDLS and CDR2 YYNGEE. The researchers isolated CD4+ and CD8+ T cells from PBMCs by sorting. Extracted from the samples, RNA was reverse transcribed into cDNA to serve as the sequencing template. Repertoires were generated with immunoSEQ multiplex PCR, while TCRdb's copy carries only in-frame clones and drops some. Here the sample spans about 150,000 clones, 62% being singletons. The specimen was CD8+ T cells sorted from blood. V usage is TRBV9 and J usage is TRBJ2-4, with D perhaps matching TRBD2 (6 bases). The receptor was isolated from a human donor in good health. The CDR3 sequence: CASSVGGTKNIQYF. CDR3 DNA sequence: TGTGCCAGCAGCGTAGGGGGGACTAAAAACATTCAGTACTTC.